One and the same sample provided the 3 T cell receptor beta chains below, sequenced in a study of T cell changes during pregnancy in multiple sclerosis. Method: immunoSEQ multiplex PCR; TCRdb's copy keeps in-frame clones and lacks some. The table has about 32,000 clones, 89% seen once; the top ten hold roughly 5.1%. The input for sequencing was CD8+ T cells from peripheral blood mononuclear cells, taken in the first trimester of pregnancy. These receptors originate from a female donor with multiple sclerosis, enrolled in a pregnancy study.

The chain has TRBV2 and TRBJ2-7; possibly TRBD2 for D (5 bases). V was trimmed by 5 bases and J by 2 bases, leaving 16 bases between them. The CDR3 is made up of 15 amino acids. CDR1 and CDR2 from the germline V gene are SNHLY and FYNNEI. DNA of the CDR3: TGTGCCAGCAGTCCCGGACTCAGCCATGCCTACGAGCAGTACTTC. Protein sequence: CASSPGLSHAYEQYF.

The chain is built from TRBV7-9 and TRBJ2-3, with 10 bases that match TRBD2. CDR1 and CDR2 from the germline V gene are SEHNR and FQNEAQ (reference sequence). V trimming: 5 bases; J trimming: 6 bases; junction bases outside the gene matches: 14. The CDR3 totals 17 residues. In DNA, the CDR3 is TGTGCCAGCAGCCAGGGACTAGCGATGATCGGGCAGGATACGCAGTATTTT. Residues: CASSQGLAMIGQDTQYF.

This chain uses TRBV28 with TRBJ2-3, with 9 bases identical to TRBD2. CDR3 length: 16 residues. In germline, CDR1 is MDHEN, CDR2 SYDVKM. J gave up 3 bases and V 7 bases, and 11 bases lay outside the gene matches. CDR3: CASTIGASGVTDTQYF. The CDR3 DNA reads as TGTGCCAGCACTATCGGAGCTAGCGGGGTGACAGATACGCAGTATTTT.